One T cell receptor (beta chain) is described in this entry. Its antigen is still unknown. The data derive from a study of persistence of HIV-infected CD4 T cells. Study at large: Donors had been on suppressive ART for a median of 8 years.

Per germline, CDR1 MNHEY and CDR2 SVGAGI. This CDR3 spans 14 amino acids. The ends were cut back, 7 bases at V and 1 base at J, with 11 bases in the middle. This was the immunoSEQ version 4 assay in survey mode. Clones were sequenced by immunoSEQ multiplex PCR, and TCRdb holds only the in-frame ones, with some missing. This sample carries about 40,000 clones, about four fifths of them seen once, and the ten largest clones take approximately 15%. The stimulus was an HIV-1 Gag 15-mer peptide pool, 0.85 to 1 ug/peptide/mL. CD40L-negative CD69-negative CD45RO-high memory CD4+ T cells were sorted as populations depleted of antigen-responding cells. Suppressive ART was started during chronic HIV-1 infection in these adults. Donors had CD4+ T cell counts above 400 cells/uL and were CMV-seropositive.

The rearrangement links TRBV6-5 to TRBJ1-5, with a weak D call TRBD1 (6 bases). The sequence was collected from an adult man with HIV who was CMV-seropositive. The sequences come from CD4+ T cells sorted from PBMCs after approximately 20-hour stimulation, collected from a patient who received antiretroviral therapy. In nucleotides, the CDR3 is TGTGCCAGCATACAGACAGGCAGCAATCAGCCCCAGCATTTT. It codes for CASIQTGSNQPQHF.